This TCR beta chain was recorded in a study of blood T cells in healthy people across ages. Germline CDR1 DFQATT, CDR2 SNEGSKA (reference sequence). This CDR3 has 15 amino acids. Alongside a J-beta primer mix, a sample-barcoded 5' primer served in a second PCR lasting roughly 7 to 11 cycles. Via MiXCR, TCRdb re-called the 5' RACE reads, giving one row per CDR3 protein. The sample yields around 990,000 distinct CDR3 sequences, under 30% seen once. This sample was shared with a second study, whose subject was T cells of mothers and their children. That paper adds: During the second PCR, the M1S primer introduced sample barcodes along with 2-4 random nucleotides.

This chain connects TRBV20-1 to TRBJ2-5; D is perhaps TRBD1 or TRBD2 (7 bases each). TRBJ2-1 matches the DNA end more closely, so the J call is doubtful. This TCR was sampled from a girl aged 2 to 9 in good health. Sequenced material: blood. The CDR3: CSARGEGAIYNEQFF. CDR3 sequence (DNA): TGCAGTGCTAGAGGGGAGGGGGCGATTTACAATGAGCAGTTCTTC.